These 17 T cell receptor beta chains were all obtained from the same sample, sequenced in a study of regulatory T cells in long-lasting Graves disease. The time point denotes: persistent/refractory GD, antithyroid drugs over 5 years with positive TRAb. The TCR library used RNA extracted from PBMCs. Arm-PCR of CDR3 regions and iRepertoire HTBI primers were used to build TCR beta libraries. TCRdb itself ran the multiplex PCR reads through MiXCR, one entry per CDR3 protein. This sample has around 500,000 distinct CDR3 sequences, with more than 20% found just once. Sequenced material: peripheral blood mononuclear cells (PBMCs), taken when the disease was refractory, from a patient treated with antithyroid drugs. These receptors were taken from a female donor with Graves disease.

There are a few counts of this clonotype. The chain links TRBV27 to TRBJ2-2; tentatively, D is TRBD1 (5 bases). V was trimmed by 3 bases and J by 7 bases, leaving 18 bases between them. From germline, CDR1 is MNHEY and CDR2 SMNVEV (reference sequence). The CDR3 has 16 amino acids. The CDR3 DNA reads as TGTGCCAGCAGTTTTACGATGGGCAGGGCCATCGGGGAGCTGTTTTTT. Encoded protein: CASSFTMGRAIGELFF.

This clonotype was found many times. The chain employs TRBV27 and TRBJ1-5; D not resolved. The CDR3 has 13 residues. V lost 5 bases and J lost 5, with 10 bases in between. The germline CDR1 and CDR2 sequences are MNHEY and SMNVEV (reference sequence). This CDR3 reads CASSSRRDQPQHF. The CDR3 DNA is TGTGCCAGCAGTAGCCGACGGGATCAGCCCCAGCATTTT.

This clonotype was observed once. Lacking the conserved final phenylalanine or tryptophan, this CDR3 likely reflects a read error. V is TRBV6-5 and J is TRBJ1-1; D gene uncertain. Germline V gene sequence: CDR1 MNHEY, CDR2 SVGAGI. This CDR3 comprises 13 residues. The V end was cut by 4 bases, the J end by 0 bases, with 6 bases between. DNA for the CDR3: TGTGCCAGCAGTTTGGGAGTGAACACTGAAGCTTTCCTT. It translates to CASSLGVNTEAFL.

The sample holds many counts of this clonotype. This chain connects TRBV6-1 to TRBJ2-7; D unresolved. Per germline, CDR1 MNHNS and CDR2 SASEGT. Trimming left V 4 bases short and J 2 bases short, with 3 bases between. This CDR3 comprises 11 residues. The CDR3 loop reads CASSAPYEQYF. Here the CDR3 DNA reads TGTGCCAGCAGTGCCCCCTACGAGCAGTACTTC.

This clonotype was recorded many times. The CDR3 nucleotides are TGTGCCAGCAGGGGGGGGACTAGTATGAACACTGAAGCTTTCTTT. This sequence encodes CASRGGTSMNTEAFF. The chain carries TRBV7-9 and TRBJ1-1; TRBD1 might be the D (5 bases). V lost 6 bases, J lost 0 bases, and 14 bases lay in between. From germline, CDR1 is SEHNR and CDR2 FQNEAQ (reference sequence). The CDR3 runs to 15 residues.

V gene TRBV10-3 combines with J gene TRBJ2-7; D not resolved. CDR3 length: 15 amino acids. V was pared by 5 bases and J by 2 bases, with 16 bases between. Germline CDR1 reads ENHRY; CDR2 reads SYGVKD. CDR3 nucleotides: TGTGCCATCAGTCCGTCGGGCTCGGCCGCCTACGAGCAGTACTTC. Encoded protein: CAISPSGSAAYEQYF.

This clonotype was counted at least ten times. The chain joins TRBV28 to TRBJ2-5; D gene unclear. V lost 4 bases and J 8 bases, leaving 8 bases between the germline ends. This CDR3 region has 11 residues. From germline, CDR1 is MDHEN and CDR2 SYDVKM. CDR3 in DNA: TGTGCCAGCAGTTCCCCCAGAACCCAGTACTTC. It translates to CASSSPRTQYF.

This clonotype was counted many times. The genes are TRBV7-9 and TRBJ1-2; D is ambiguous. Trimming cost V 1 base and J 6 bases, with 9 bases left between them. Germline V gene lookup returns CDR1 SEHNR and CDR2 FQNEAQ (reference sequence). The CDR3 runs 13 residues. The CDR3 nucleotides are TGTGCCAGCAGCTTAGATTACACGGATGGCTACACCTTC. Translating it yields CASSLDYTDGYTF. Together with reference TRBV7-9 and TRBJ1-2, the CDR3 gives the full variable domain: DTGVSQNPRHKITKRGQNVTFRCDPISEHNRLYWYRQTLGQGPEFLTYFQNEAQLEKSRLLSDRFSAERPKGSFSTLEIQRTEQGDSAMYLCASSLDYTDGYTFGSGTRLTVV.

This clonotype was seen more than once but under ten times. One end of the junction is discordant with germline, which a read error may explain. V and J are TRBV3-1 and TRBJ2-1, with TRBD1 identical over 7 bases. The CDR3 is made up of 12 amino acids. Germline-derived CDR1 and CDR2 are LGHDT and YNNKEL (reference sequence). The CDR3 loop reads CASSLVRGPSIF. DNA of the CDR3: TGTGCCAGCAGCCTCGTAAGGGGGCCGTCGATCTTC.

This clonotype showed up just a few times. V usage is TRBV7-2 and J usage is TRBJ1-1, with D unclear. The CDR3 has 15 amino acids. Germline-derived CDR1 and CDR2 are SGHTA and FQGNSA. Trimming shortened V by 2 bases and J by 0 bases, and 10 bases separated the two germline ends. The CDR3 is CASSLSETLNTEAFF. The CDR3 region has the DNA TGTGCCAGCAGCTTATCAGAGACTTTGAACACTGAAGCTTTCTTT.

The genes are TRBV28 and TRBJ2-1, with 10 positions matching TRBD2. With 3 bases clipped from V and 6 bases from J, the junction kept 8 bases outside the gene matches. Germline V CDR1 and CDR2: MDHEN, SYDVKM. CDR3 length equals 16 residues. CDR3 in amino acids: CASSLASGRDGNEQFF. The DNA of the CDR3 is TGTGCCAGCAGTTTGGCTAGCGGGAGAGATGGCAATGAGCAGTTCTTC.

The J gene is TRBJ1-2, the V gene TRBV14; possibly TRBD1 for D (5 bases). Germline CDR1 and CDR2: SGHDN and FVKESK. V was trimmed by 10 bases and J by 2 bases, leaving 20 bases between them. The CDR3 length is 15 residues. In nucleotides, the CDR3 is TGTGCCATTTCTCTAGAGGCAGGGAGAAACTATGGCTACACCTTC. Its protein product is CAISLEAGRNYGYTF.

The J gene is TRBJ1-2, the V gene TRBV30, with a possible D match to TRBD1 (5 bases). This CDR3 is 14 amino acids long. Trimming shortened V by 2 bases and J by 6 bases, and 16 bases separated the two germline ends. CDR1 and CDR2 from the germline V gene are GTSNPN and SVGIG (reference sequence). CDR3 DNA: TGTGCCTGGAGTCTCAATTACGGGGGGAATGGCTACACCTTC. Protein: CAWSLNYGGNGYTF. The full variable domain, in which reference TRBV30 and TRBJ1-2 provide the parts outside the CDR3, is SQTIHQWPATLVQPVGSPLSLECTVEGTSNPNLYWYRQAAGRGLQLLFYSVGIGQISSEVPQNLSASRPQDRQFILSSKKLLLSDSGFYLCAWSLNYGGNGYTFGSGTRLTVV.

Worth noting for this clonotype: A read error likely explains this, since a far larger clone differs by one base. The chain uses TRBV28 and TRBJ2-1; D might be TRBD1 or TRBD2, each matching 6 bases. Trimming pared 8 bases from V and 10 bases from J, leaving 21 bases between. The CDR3 is 14 amino acids. Looked up from germline, CDR1 is MDHEN and CDR2 is SYDVKM. The CDR3 is CASERGEAAYEQFF. CDR3 DNA: TGTGCCAGCGAGAGGGGGGAGGCCGCCTACGAGCAGTTCTTC.

This clonotype was seen repeatedly, ten times or more. The rearrangement joins TRBV6-4 to TRBJ2-7; TRBD1 aligns across 8 bases. Germline-derived CDR1 and CDR2 are MRHNA and SNTAGT. This CDR3 is 12 amino acids long. With 10 bases clipped from V and 5 bases from J, the junction kept 7 bases outside the gene matches. CDR3 sequence reads: CATSQGAHEQYF. Here the CDR3 DNA reads TGTGCCACGTCCCAGGGGGCCCACGAGCAGTACTTC.

This clonotype was seen at least ten times. V and J are TRBV15 and TRBJ1-1; D ambiguous. Germline V gives CDR1 LNHNV, CDR2 YYDKDF (reference sequence). The CDR3 runs to 15 residues. V lost 5 bases to trimming and J lost 8 bases, with 21 bases between them. The CDR3 DNA is TGTGCCACCAGCCCTCGTCTGGCACCGGCTCGAGAAGCTTTCTTT. It codes for CATSPRLAPAREAFF.

This rearrangement joins TRBV4-3 to TRBJ1-1; no reliable D call. The CDR3 runs to 13 residues. The V end was cut by 0 bases, the J end by 5 bases, with 7 bases between. Germline V CDR1 and CDR2: LGHNA, YSLEER. The CDR3 region has the DNA TGCGCCAGCAGCCAAGATAGTAGAACTGAAGCTTTCTTT. Protein product: CASSQDSRTEAFF.